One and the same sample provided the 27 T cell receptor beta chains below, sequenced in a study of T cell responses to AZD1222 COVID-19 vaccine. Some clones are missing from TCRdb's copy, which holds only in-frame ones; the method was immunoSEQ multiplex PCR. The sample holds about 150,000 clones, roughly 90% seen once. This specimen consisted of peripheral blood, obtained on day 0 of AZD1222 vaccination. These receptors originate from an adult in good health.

CDR3 DNA sequence: TGCGCCAGCAGCCATGAAGGGAACGGCAATCAGCCCCAGCATTTT. It translates to CASSHEGNGNQPQHF. The chain has TRBV4-1 and TRBJ1-5, with D hard to call. CDR3 length: 15 residues. Trimming pared 3 bases from V and 2 bases from J, leaving 11 bases between. Germline V gene lookup returns CDR1 MGHRA and CDR2 YSYEKL.

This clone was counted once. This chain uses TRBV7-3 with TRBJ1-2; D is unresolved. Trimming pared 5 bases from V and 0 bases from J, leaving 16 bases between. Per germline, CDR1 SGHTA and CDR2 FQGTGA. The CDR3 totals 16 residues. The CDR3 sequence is CASSPTGSLPNYGYTF. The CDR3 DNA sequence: TGTGCCAGCAGCCCGACGGGCAGCCTCCCTAACTATGGCTACACCTTC.

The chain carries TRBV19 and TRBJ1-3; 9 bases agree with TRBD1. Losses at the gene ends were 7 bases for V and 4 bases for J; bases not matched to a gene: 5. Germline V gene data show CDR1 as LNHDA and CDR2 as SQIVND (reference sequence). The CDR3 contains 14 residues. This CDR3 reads CASTGQGGGNTIYF. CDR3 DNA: TGTGCCAGTACGGGACAGGGCGGAGGAAACACCATATATTTT.

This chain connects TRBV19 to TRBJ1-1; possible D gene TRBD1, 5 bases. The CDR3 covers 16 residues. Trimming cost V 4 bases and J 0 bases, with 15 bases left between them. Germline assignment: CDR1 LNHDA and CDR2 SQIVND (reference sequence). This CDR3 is CASSNLRVFMNTEAFF. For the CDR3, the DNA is TGTGCCAGTAGTAATCTCAGGGTATTTATGAACACTGAAGCTTTCTTT.

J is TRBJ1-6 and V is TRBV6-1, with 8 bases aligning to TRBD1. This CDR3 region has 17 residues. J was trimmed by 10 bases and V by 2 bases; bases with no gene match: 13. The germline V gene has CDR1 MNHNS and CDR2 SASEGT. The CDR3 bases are TGTGCCAGCAGTGAATGGGCGTGGACAGGGAGAATGTCACCCCTCCACTTT. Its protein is CASSEWAWTGRMSPLHF.

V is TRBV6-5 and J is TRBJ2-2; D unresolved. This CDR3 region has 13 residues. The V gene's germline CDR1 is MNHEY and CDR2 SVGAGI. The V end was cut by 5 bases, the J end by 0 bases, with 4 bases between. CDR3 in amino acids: CASSPSNTGELFF. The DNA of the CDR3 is TGTGCCAGCAGTCCATCGAACACCGGGGAGCTGTTTTTT.

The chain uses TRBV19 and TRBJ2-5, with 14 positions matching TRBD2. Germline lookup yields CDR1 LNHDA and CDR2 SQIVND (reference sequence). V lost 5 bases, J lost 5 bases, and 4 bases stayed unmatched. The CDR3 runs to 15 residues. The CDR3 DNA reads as TGTGCCAGTAGTCCCAGACTAGCGGGAGGGGAGACCCAGTACTTC. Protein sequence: CASSPRLAGGETQYF.

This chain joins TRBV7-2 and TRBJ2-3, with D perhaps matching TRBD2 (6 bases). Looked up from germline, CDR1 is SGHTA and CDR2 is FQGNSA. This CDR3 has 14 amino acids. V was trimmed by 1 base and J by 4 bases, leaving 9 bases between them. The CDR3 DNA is TGTGCCAGCAGCTTAGGACTAGAATCAGATACGCAGTATTTT. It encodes CASSLGLESDTQYF.

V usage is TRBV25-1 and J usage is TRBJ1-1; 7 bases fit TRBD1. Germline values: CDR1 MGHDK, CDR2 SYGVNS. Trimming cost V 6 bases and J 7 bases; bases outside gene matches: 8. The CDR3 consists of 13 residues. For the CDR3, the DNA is TGTGCCAGCAGAGAACAGGGGAAGGATGAAGCTTTCTTT. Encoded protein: CASREQGKDEAFF.

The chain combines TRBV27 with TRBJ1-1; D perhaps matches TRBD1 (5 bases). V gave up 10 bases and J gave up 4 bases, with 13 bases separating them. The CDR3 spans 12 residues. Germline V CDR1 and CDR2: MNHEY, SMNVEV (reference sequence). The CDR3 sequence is CATWDGGTEAFF. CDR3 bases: TGTGCCACGTGGGATGGGGGCACTGAAGCTTTCTTT.

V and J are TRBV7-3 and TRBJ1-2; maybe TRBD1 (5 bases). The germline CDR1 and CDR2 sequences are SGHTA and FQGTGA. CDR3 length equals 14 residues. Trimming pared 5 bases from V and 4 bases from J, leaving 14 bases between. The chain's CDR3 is CASSIGTQGYGYTF. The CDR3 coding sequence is TGTGCCAGCAGCATAGGGACTCAAGGCTATGGCTACACCTTC.

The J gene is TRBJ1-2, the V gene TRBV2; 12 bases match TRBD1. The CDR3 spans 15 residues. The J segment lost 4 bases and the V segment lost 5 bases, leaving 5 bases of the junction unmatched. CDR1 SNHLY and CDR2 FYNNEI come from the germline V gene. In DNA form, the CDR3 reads TGTGCCAGCAGTCCAGGGACAGGGGGCGGCTATGGCTACACCTTC. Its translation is CASSPGTGGGYGYTF.

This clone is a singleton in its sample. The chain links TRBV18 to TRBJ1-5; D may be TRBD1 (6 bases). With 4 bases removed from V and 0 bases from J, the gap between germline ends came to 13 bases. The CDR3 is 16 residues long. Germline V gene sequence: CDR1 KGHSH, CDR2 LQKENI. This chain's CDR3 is CASSRGQIYSNQPQHF. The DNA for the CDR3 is TGTGCCAGCTCACGCGGACAGATATATAGCAATCAGCCCCAGCATTTT.

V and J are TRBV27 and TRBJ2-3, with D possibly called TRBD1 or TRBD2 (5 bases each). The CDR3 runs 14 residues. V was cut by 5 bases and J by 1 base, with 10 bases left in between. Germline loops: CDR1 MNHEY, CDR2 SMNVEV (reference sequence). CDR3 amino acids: CASSGLGGTDTQYF. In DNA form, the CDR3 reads TGTGCCAGCAGTGGGCTGGGGGGCACAGATACGCAGTATTTT.

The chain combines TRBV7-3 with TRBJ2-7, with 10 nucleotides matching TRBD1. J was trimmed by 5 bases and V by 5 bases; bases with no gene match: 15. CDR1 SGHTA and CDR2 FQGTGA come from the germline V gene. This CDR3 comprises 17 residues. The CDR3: CASSPSSSGTGVNEQYF. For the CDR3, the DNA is TGTGCCAGCAGCCCGAGTTCGTCCGGGACAGGGGTTAACGAGCAGTACTTC.

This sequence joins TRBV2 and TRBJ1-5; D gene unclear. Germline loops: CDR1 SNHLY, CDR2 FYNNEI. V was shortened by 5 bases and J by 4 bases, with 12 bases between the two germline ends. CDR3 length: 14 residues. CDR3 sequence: CASSRRQKNQPQHF. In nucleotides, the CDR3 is TGTGCCAGCAGTAGGCGGCAGAAGAATCAGCCCCAGCATTTT. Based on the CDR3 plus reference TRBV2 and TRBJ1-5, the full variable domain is EPEVTQTPSHQVTQMGQEVILRCVPISNHLYFYWYRQILGQKVEFLVSFYNNEISEKSEIFDDQFSVERPDGSNFTLKIRSTKLEDSAMYFCASSRRQKNQPQHFGDGTRLSIL.

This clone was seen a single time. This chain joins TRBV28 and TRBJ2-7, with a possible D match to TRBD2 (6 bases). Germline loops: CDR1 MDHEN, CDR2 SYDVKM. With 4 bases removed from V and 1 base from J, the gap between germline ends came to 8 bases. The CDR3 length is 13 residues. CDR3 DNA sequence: TGTGCCAGCAGTTCGGGAGAATCCTACGAGCAGTACTTC. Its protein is CASSSGESYEQYF.

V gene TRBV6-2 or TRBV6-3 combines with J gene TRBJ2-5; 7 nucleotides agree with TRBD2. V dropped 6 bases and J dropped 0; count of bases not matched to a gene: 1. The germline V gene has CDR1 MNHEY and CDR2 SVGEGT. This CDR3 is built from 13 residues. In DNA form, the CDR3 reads TGTGCCAGCAGCGGACTAGACCAAGAGACCCAGTACTTC. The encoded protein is CASSGLDQETQYF.

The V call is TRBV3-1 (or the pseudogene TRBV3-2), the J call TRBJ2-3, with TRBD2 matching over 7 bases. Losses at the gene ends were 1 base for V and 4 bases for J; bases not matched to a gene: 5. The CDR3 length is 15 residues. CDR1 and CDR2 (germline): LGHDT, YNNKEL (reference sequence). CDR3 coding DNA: TGTGCCAGCAGCCAAGGGGGGGGGTTTGCAGATACGCAGTATTTT. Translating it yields CASSQGGGFADTQYF.

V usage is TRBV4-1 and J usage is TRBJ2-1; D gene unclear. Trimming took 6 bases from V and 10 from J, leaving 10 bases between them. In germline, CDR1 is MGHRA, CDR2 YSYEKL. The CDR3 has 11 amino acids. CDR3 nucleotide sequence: TGCGCCAGCAGTTTGGCGAACGAGCAGTTCTTC. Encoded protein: CASSLANEQFF.

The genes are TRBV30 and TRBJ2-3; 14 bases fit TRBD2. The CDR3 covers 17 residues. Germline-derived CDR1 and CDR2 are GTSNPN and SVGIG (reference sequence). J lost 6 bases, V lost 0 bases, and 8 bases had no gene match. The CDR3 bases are TGTGCCTGGAGTGTTTCCCGGACTAGCGGGGGGAGGGATACGCAGTATTTT. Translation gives CAWSVSRTSGGRDTQYF.

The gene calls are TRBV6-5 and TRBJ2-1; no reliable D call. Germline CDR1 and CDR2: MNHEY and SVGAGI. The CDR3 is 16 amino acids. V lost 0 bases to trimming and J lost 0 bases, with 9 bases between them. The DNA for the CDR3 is TGTGCCAGCAGTTACTCAGGCCGAAGCTCCTACAATGAGCAGTTCTTC. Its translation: CASSYSGRSSYNEQFF.

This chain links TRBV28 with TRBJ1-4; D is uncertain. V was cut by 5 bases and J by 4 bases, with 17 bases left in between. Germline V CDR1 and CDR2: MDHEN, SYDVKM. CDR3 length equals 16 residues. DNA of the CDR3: TGTGCCAGCAGTCCCGACAAACCCCAAATTAATGAAAAACTGTTTTTT. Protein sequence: CASSPDKPQINEKLFF. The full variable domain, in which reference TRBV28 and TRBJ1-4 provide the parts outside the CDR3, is DVKVTQSSRYLVKRTGEKVFLECVQDMDHENMFWYRQDPGLGLRLIYFSYDVKMKEKGDIPEGYSVSREKKERFSLILESASTNQTSMYLCASSPDKPQINEKLFFGSGTQLSVL.

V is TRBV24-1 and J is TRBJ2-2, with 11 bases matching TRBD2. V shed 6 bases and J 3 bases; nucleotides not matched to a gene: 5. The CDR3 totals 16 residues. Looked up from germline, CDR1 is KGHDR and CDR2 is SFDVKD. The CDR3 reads CATSRLAGGDTGELFF. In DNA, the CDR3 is TGTGCCACCAGTAGGCTAGCGGGAGGTGACACCGGGGAGCTGTTTTTT.

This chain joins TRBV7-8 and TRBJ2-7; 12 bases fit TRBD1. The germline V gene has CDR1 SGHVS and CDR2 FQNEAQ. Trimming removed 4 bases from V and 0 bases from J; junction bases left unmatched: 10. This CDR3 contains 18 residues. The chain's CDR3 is CASSSQTGTGGLSYEQYF. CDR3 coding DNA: TGTGCCAGCAGCTCACAAACGGGGACAGGGGGCCTCTCCTACGAGCAGTACTTC.

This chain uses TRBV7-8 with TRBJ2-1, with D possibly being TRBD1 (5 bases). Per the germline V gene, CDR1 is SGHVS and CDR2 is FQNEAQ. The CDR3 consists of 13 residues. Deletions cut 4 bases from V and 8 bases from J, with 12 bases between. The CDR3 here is CASSSLTGDEQFF. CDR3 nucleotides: TGTGCCAGCAGCTCCCTCACAGGCGATGAGCAGTTCTTC.

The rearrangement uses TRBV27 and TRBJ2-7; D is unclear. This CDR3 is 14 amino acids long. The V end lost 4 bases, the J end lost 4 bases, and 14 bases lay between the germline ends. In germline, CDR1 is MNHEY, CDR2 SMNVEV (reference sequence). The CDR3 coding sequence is TGTGCCAGCAGTTCCTACCAGGACCAGTACGAGCAGTACTTC. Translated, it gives CASSSYQDQYEQYF.